The clone carrying this TCR beta chain appeared a single time. This sample was taken from a study of blood T cell repertoires in COVID-19. The CDR3 has 15 residues. Trimming removed 7 bases at V and 9 bases at J, with 19 bases between. Germline CDR1 and CDR2: MNHEY and SVGAGI. Profiling relied on immunoSEQ multiplex PCR, and the TCRdb table lists in-frame clones only, not all of them. Of approximately 250,000 clones in the sample, over 70% were seen once. The TCR originated in a woman between 35 and 50 years old who had been exposed to COVID-19. The chain has TRBV6-5 and TRBJ1-6; D is uncertain. The sequenced sample was PBMCs or T cells enriched from blood (not recorded which). DNA for the CDR3: TGTGCCAGCACCAGAAACCCCGAAACGGGTTCACCCCTCCACTTT. It codes for CASTRNPETGSPLHF.